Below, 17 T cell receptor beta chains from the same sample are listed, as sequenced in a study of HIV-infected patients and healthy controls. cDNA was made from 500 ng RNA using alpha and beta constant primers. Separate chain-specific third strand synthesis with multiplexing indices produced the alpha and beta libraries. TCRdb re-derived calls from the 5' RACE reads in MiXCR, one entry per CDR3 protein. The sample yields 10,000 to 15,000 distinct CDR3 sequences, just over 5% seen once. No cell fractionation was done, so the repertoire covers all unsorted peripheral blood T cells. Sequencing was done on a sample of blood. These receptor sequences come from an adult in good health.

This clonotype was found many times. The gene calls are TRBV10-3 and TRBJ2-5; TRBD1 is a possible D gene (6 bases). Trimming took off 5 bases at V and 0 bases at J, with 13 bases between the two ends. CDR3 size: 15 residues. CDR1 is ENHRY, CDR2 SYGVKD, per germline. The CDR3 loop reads CAISLRNRDQETQYF. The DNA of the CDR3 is TGTGCCATCAGTCTTAGGAACAGGGACCAAGAGACCCAGTACTTC.

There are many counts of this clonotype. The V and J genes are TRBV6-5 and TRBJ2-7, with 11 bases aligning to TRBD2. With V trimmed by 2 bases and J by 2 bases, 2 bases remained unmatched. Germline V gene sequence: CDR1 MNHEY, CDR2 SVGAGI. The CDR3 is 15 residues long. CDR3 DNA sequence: TGTGCCAGCAGTTACGGGACTAGCGGAACCTACGAGCAGTACTTC. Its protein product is CASSYGTSGTYEQYF.

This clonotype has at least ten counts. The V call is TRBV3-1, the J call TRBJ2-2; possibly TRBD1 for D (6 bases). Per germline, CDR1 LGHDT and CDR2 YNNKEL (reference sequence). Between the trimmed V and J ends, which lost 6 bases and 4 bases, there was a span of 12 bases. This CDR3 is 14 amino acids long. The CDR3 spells CASRSGVGTGELFF. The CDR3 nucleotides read TGTGCCAGCAGGTCAGGGGTTGGCACCGGGGAGCTGTTTTTT.

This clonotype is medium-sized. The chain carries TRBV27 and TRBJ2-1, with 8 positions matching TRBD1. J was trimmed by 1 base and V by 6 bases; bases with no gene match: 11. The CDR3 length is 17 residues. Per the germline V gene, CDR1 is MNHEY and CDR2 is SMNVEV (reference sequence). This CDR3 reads CASSSLTGDLSYNEQFF. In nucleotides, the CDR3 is TGTGCCAGCAGCTCCTTGACAGGGGATCTTTCCTACAATGAGCAGTTCTTC.

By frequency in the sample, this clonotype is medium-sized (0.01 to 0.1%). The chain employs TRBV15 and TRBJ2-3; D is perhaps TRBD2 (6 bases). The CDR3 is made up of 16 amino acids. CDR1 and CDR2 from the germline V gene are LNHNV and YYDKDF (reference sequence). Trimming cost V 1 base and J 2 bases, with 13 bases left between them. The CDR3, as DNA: TGTGCCACCAGCAGAGTAGGCGGGGTCCCCACAGATACGCAGTATTTT. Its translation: CATSRVGGVPTDTQYF.

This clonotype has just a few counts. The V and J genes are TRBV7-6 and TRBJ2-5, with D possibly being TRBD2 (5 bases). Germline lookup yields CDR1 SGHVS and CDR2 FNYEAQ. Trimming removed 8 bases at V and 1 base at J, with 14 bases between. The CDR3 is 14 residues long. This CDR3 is CASAGLRVQETQYF. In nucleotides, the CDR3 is TGTGCCAGCGCCGGGCTGCGGGTCCAAGAGACCCAGTACTTC.

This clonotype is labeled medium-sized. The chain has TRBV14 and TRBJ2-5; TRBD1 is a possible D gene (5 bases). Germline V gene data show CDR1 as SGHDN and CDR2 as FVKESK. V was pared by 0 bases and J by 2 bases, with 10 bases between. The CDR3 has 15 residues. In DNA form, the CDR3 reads TGTGCCAGCAGCCAAGACAGGGCACGGCAAGAGACCCAGTACTTC. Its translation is CASSQDRARQETQYF.

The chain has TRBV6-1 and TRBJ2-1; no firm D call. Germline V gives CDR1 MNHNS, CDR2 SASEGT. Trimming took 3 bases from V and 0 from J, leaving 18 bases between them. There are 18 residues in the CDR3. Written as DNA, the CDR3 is TGTGCCAGCAGTGACCGCCCTCTAGAAATTAGCTCCTACAATGAGCAGTTCTTC. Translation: CASSDRPLEISSYNEQFF.

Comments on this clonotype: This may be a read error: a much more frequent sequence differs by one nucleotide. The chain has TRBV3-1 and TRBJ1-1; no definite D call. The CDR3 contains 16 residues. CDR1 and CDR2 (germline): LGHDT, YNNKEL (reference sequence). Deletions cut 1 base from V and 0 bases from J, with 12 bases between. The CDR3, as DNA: TGTGCCAGCAGCCAAGCGGCAGCTGTGGTGAACACTGAAGCTTTCTTT. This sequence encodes CASSQAAAVVNTEAFF.

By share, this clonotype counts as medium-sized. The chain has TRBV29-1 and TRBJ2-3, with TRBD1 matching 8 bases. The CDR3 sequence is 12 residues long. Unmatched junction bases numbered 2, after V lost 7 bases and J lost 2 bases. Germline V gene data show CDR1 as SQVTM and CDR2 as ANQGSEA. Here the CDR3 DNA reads TGCAGCGGGGACAGGTCCACAGATACGCAGTATTTT. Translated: CSGDRSTDTQYF.

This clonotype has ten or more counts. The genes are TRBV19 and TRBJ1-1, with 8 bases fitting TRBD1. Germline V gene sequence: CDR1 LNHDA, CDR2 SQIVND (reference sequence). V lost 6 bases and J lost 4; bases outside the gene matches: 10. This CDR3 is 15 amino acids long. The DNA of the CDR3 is TGTGCCAGTAGGCACCCAGGGGGCGCGGGCACTGAAGCTTTCTTT. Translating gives CASRHPGGAGTEAFF.

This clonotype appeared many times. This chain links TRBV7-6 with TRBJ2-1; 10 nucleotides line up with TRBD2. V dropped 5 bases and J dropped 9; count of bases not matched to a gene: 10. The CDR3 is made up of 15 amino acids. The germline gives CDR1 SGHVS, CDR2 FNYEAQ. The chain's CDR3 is CASSGGASGGAEQFF. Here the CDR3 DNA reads TGTGCCAGCAGCGGGGGGGCTAGCGGGGGTGCTGAGCAGTTCTTC.

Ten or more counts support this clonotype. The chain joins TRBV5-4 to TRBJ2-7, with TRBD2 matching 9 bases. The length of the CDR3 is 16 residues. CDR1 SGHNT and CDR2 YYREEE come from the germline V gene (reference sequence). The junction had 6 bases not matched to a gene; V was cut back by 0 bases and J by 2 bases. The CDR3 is CASSLAGASGAYEQYF. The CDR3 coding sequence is TGTGCCAGCAGCTTGGCCGGGGCTAGCGGGGCCTACGAGCAGTACTTC.

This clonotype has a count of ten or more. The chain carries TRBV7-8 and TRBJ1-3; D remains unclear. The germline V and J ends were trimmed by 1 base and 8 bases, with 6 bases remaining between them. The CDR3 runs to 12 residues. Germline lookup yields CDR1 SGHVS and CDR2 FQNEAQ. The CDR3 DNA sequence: TGTGCCAGCAGCTTAGATGTGGACACCATATATTTT. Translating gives CASSLDVDTIYF.

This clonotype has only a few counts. The chain's CDR3 is CASSTTGTRFYEQYF. The CDR3 coding sequence is TGTGCCAGCAGTACTACCGGGACAAGATTTTACGAGCAGTACTTC. This rearrangement joins TRBV6-1 to TRBJ2-7; D might be TRBD1 (6 bases). The CDR3 is made up of 15 amino acids. Trimming cost V 5 bases and J 4 bases, with 18 bases left between them. Per germline, CDR1 MNHNS and CDR2 SASEGT.

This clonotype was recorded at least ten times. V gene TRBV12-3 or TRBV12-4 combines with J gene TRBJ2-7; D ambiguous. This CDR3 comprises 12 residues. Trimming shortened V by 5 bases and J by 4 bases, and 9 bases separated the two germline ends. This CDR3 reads CASSPAGYEQYF. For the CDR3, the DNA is TGTGCCAGCAGTCCCGCCGGGTACGAGCAGTACTTC.

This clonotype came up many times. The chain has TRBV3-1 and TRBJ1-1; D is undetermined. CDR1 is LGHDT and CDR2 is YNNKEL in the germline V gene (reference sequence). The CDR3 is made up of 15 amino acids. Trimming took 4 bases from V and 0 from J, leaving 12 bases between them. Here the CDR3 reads CASSRPGRLNTEAFF. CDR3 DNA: TGTGCCAGCAGCCGACCCGGACGGCTGAACACTGAAGCTTTCTTT.